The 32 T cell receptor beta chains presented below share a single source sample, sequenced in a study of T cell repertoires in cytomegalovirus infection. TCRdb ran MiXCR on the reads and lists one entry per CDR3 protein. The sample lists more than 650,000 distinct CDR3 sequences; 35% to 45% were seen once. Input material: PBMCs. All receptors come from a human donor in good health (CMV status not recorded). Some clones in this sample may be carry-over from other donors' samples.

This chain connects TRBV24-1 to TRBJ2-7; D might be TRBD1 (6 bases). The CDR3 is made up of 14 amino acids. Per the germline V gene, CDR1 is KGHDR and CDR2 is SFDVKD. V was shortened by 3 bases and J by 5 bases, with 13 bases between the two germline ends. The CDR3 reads CATSDPRRTDEQYF. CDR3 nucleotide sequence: TGTGCCACCAGTGATCCGAGACGGACAGACGAGCAGTACTTC.

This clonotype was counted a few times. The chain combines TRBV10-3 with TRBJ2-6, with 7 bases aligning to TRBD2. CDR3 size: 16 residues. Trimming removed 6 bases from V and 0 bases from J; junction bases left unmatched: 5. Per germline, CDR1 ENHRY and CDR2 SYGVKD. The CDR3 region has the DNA TGTGCCATCAGCGAGGGGAGGGTCTCTGGGGCCAACGTCCTGACTTTC. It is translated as CAISEGRVSGANVLTF.

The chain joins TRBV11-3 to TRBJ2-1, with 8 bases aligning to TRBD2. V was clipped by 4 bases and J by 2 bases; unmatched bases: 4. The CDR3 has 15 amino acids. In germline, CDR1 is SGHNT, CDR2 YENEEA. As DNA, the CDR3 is TGTGCCAGCAGCTCCCGGGAGGGGGCCTACAATGAGCAGTTCTTC. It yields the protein CASSSREGAYNEQFF.

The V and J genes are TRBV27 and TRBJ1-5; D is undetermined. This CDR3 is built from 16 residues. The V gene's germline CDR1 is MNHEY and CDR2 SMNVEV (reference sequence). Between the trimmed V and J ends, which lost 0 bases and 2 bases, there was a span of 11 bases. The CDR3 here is CASSLSSEWGNQPQHF. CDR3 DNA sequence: TGTGCCAGCAGTTTATCGTCGGAGTGGGGCAATCAGCCCCAGCATTTT.

CDR3 coding DNA: TGTGCCAGCGACTTGGGGGTAGCTGGAAACACCATATATTTT. Protein sequence: CASDLGVAGNTIYF. This sequence joins TRBV2 and TRBJ1-3; possibly TRBD1 for D (5 bases). The CDR3 is made up of 14 amino acids. V gave up 8 bases and J gave up 2 bases, with 13 bases separating them. Germline assignment: CDR1 SNHLY and CDR2 FYNNEI.

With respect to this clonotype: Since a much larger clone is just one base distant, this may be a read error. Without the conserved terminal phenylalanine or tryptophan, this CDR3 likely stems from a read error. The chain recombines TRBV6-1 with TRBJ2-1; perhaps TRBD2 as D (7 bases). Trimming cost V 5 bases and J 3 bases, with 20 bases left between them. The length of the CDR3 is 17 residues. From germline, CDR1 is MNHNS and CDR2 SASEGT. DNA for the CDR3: TGTGCCAGCAGTTACCCAAACAGGGCTAGCGGCTACAATGAGCAGTTCTTA. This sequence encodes CASSYPNRASGYNEQFL.

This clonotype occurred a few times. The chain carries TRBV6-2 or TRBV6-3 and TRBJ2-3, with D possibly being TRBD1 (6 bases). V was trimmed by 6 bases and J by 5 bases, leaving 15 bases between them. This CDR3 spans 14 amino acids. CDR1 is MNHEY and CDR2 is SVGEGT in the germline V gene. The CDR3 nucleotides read TGTGCCAGCAGCAAGCTCAGGGGAGTAGATACGCAGTATTTT. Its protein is CASSKLRGVDTQYF.

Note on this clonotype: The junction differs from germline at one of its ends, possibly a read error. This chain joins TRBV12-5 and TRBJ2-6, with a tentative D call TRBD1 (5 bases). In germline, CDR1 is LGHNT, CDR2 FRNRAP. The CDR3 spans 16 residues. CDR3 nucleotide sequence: TGTGCTAGTGGTTTGGTTGACATCTCTGGGGCCAACGTCCTGCCTTTC. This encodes CASGLVDISGANVLPF.

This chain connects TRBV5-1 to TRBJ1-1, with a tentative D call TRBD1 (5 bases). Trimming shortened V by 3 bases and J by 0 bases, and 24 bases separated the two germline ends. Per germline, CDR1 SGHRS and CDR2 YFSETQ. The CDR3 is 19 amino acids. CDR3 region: CASSWGRQGPSEMNTEAFF. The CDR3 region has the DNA TGCGCCAGCAGCTGGGGAAGGCAGGGCCCCTCAGAAATGAACACTGAAGCTTTCTTT.

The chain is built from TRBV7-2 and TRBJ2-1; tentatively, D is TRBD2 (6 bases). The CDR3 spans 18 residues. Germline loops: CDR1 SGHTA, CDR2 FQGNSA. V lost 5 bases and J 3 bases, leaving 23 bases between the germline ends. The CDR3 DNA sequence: TGTGCCAGCAGCCAGGCTCTGTTAGCGGCCGTAAACTACAATGAGCAGTTCTTC. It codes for CASSQALLAAVNYNEQFF.

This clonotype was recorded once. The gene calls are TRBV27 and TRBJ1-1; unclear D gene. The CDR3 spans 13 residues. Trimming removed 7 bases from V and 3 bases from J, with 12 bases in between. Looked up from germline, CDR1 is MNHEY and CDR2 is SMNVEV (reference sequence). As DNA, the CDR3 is TGTGCCAGCATTTTTGCGTCAGACACTGAAGCTTTCTTT. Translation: CASIFASDTEAFF.

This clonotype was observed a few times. CDR3 bases: TGTGCCAGCAGTTTAGATGGGACCCTTCCGTATGGCTACACCTTC. The encoded protein is CASSLDGTLPYGYTF. The chain uses TRBV12-3 or TRBV12-4 and TRBJ1-2; a weak D match, TRBD1 (5 bases). V lost 1 base and J 5 bases, leaving 14 bases between the germline ends. CDR3 length equals 15 residues.

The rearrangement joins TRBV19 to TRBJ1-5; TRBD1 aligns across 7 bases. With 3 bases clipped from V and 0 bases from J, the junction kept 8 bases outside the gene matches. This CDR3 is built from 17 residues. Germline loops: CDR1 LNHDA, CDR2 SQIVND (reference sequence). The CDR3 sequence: CASSMRGGWYSNQPQHF. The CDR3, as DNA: TGTGCCAGTAGTATGAGAGGGGGCTGGTATAGCAATCAGCCCCAGCATTTT.

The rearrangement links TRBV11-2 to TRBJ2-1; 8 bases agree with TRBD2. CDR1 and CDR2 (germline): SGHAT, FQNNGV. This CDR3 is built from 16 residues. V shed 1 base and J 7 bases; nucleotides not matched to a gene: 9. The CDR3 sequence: CASSLVPSGWGNEQFF. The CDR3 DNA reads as TGTGCCAGCAGCTTAGTACCTAGCGGGTGGGGGAATGAGCAGTTCTTC.

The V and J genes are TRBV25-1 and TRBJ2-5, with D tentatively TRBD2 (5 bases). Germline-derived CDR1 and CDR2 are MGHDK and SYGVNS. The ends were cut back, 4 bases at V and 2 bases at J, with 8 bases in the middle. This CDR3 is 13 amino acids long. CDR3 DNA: TGTGCCAGCAGTGTGGGGAGTCAAGAGACCCAGTACTTC. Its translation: CASSVGSQETQYF.

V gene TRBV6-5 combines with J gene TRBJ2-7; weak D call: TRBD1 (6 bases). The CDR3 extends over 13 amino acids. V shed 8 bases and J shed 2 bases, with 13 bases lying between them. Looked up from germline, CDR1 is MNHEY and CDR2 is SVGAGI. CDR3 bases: TGTGCCAGCGGCCCGACAGGCCCCTACGAGCAGTACTTC. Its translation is CASGPTGPYEQYF.

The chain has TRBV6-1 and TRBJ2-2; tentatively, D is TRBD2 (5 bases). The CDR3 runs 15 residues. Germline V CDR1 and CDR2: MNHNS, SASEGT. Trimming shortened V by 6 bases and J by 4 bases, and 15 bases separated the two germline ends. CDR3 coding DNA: TGTGCCAGCAGACCAACGGAGGCGGCCACCGGGGAGCTGTTTTTT. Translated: CASRPTEAATGELFF.

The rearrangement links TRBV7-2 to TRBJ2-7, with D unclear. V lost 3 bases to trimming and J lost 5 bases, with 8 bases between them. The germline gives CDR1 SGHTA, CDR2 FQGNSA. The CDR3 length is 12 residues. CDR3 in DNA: TGTGCCAGCAGCTTCAAAGGGAACGAGCAGTACTTC. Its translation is CASSFKGNEQYF.

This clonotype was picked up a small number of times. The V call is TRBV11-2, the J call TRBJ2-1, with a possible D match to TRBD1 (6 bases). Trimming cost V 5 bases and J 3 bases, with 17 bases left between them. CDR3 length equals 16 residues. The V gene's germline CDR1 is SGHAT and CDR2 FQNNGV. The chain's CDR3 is CASSGEARGFYNEQFF. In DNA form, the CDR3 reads TGTGCCAGCAGCGGAGAGGCCAGGGGATTCTACAATGAGCAGTTCTTC.

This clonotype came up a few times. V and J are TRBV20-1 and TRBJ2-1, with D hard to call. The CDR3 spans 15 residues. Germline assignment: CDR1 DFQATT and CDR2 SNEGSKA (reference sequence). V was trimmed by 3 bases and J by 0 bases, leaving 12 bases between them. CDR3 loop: CSARGLGISYNEQFF. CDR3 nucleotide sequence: TGCAGTGCTAGGGGTTTAGGGATCTCCTACAATGAGCAGTTCTTC.

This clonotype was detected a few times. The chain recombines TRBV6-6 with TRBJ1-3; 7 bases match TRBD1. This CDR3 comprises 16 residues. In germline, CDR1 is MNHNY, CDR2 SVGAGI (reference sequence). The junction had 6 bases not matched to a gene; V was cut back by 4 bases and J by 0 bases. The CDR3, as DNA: TGTGCCAGCAGTTTGGAGGGACAGAGCTCTGGAAACACCATATATTTT. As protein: CASSLEGQSSGNTIYF.

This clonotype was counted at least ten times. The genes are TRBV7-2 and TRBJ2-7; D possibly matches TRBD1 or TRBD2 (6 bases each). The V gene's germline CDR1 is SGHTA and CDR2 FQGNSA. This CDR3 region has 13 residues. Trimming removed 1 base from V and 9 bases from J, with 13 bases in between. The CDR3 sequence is CASSLVQGGLQYF. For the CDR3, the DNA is TGTGCCAGCAGCTTAGTACAAGGGGGGTTGCAGTACTTC.

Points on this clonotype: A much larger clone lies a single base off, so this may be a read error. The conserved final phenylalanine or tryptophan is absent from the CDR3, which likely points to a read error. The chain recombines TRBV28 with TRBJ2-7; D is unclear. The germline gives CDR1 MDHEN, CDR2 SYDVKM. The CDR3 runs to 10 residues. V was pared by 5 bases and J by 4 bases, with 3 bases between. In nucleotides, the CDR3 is TGTGCCAGCAGTGAGTACGAGCAGTACTTA. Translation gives CASSEYEQYL.

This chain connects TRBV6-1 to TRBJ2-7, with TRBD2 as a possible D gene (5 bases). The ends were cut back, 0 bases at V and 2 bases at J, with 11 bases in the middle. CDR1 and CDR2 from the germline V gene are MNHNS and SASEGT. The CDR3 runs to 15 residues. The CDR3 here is CASSEALAQTYEQYF. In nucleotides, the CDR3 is TGTGCCAGCAGTGAAGCGCTAGCTCAGACCTACGAGCAGTACTTC.

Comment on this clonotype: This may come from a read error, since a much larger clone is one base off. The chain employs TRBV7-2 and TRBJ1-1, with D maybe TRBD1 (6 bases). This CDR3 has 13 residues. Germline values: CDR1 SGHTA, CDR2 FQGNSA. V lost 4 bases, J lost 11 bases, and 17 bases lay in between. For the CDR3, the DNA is TGTGCCAGCAGCTCAGGGGTTGCAGGGGATGCTTTCTTT. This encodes CASSSGVAGDAFF.

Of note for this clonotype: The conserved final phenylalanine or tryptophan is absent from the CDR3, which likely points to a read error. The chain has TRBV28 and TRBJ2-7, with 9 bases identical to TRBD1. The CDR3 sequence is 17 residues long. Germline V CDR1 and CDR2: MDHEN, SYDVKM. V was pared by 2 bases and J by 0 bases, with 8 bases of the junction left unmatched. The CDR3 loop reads CASSLGLGTGTSYEQYL. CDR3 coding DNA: TGTGCCAGCAGTTTAGGTCTGGGGACAGGGACCTCCTACGAGCAGTACTTA.

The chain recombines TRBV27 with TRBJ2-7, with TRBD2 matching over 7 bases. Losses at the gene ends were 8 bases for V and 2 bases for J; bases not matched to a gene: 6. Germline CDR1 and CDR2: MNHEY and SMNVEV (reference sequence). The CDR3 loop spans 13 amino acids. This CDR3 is CASGSSGAYEQYF. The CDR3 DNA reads TGTGCCAGCGGGTCAAGCGGGGCCTACGAGCAGTACTTC.

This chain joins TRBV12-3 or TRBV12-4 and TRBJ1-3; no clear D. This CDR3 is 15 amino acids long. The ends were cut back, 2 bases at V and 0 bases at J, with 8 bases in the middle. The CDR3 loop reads CASSLTVRSGNTIYF. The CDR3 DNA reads TGTGCCAGCAGTTTAACAGTCCGCTCTGGAAACACCATATATTTT.

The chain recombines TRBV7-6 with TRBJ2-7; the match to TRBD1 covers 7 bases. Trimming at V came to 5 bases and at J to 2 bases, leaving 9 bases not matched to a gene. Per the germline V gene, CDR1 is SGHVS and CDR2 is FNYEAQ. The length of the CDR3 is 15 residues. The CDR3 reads CASSPGTDTTYEQYF. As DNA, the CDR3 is TGTGCCAGCAGCCCCGGGACAGACACCACCTACGAGCAGTACTTC.

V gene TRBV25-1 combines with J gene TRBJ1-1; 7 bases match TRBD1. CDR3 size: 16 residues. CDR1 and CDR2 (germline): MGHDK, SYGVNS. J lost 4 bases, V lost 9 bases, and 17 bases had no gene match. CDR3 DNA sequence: TGTGCCAGTAGGGGCGGGACAGTCTCCTGGAGCACTGAAGCTTTCTTT. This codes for CASRGGTVSWSTEAFF.

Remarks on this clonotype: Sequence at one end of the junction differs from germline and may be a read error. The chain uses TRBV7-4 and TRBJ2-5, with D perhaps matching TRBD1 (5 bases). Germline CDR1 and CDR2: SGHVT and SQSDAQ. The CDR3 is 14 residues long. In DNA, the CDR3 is TGTGCCAGCAGCTTAGCAGCAGGGTTAGAGTCCCAGTACTTC. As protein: CASSLAAGLESQYF.

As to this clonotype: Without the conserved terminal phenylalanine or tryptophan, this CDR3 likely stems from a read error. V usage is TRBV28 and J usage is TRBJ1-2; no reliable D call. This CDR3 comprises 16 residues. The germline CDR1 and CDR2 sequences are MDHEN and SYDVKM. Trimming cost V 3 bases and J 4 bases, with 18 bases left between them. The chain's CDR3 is CASSFGRGPPPYGYTL. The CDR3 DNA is TGTGCCAGCAGTTTCGGGCGAGGCCCGCCCCCCTATGGCTACACCTTA.